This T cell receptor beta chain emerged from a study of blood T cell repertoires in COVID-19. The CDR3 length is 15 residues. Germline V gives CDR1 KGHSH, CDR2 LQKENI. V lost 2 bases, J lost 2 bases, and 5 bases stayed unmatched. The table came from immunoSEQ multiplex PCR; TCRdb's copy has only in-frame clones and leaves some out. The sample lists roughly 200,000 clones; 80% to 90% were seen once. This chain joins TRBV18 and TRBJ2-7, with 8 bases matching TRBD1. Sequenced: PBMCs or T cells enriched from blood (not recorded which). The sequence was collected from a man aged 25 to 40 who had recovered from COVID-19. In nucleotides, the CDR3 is TGTGCCAGCTCACCATCGGACAGGGCGGCCTACGAGCAGTACTTC. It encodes CASSPSDRAAYEQYF.